This TCR beta chain was obtained from a study of blood T cell repertoires in COVID-19. As for the study in general: Spain, Italy and the United States supplied samples that represented acute and convalescent COVID-19. Nucleic acid was either cDNA or gDNA, and it came from T cells, B-cell-depleted T cells, or PBMCs.

In the study's own analysis: How many nucleated cells were present was estimated from reference gene primer amplification. Here immunoSEQ multiplex PCR was the method, and the copy in TCRdb shows in-frame clones only, minus some. V and J calls and clone size are given by that table; D and trimming were obtained from the DNA. There are 200,000 to 300,000 clones in the sample; roughly 91% occur only once, and more than 0.8% lies in the top ten. The CDR3 spans 15 residues. The V gene end was trimmed by 1 base and the J gene end by 4 bases; junction bases not matched to a gene: 4. CDR1 and CDR2 from the germline V gene are SGHNT and YYREEE (reference sequence). A Seattle source enrolled patients during active infection and followed them longitudinally.

The receptor was derived from a young man with COVID-19, enrolled during active disease. The V call is TRBV5-4, the J call TRBJ1-2, with 10 bases identical to TRBD1. Sequencing was done on a sample of peripheral blood. This chain's CDR3 is CASSLLDRGAYGYTF. The CDR3 nucleotides are TGTGCCAGCAGCTTGTTGGACAGGGGGGCCTATGGCTACACCTTC.